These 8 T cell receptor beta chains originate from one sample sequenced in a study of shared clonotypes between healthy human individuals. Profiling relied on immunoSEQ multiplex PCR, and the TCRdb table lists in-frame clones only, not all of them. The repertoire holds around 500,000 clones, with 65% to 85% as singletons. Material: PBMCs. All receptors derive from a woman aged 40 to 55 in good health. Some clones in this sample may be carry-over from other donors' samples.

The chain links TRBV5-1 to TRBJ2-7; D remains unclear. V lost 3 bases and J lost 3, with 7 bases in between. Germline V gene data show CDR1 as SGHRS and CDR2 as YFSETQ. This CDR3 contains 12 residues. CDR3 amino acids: CASSSPSYEQYF. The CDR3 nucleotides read TGCGCCAGCAGCTCCCCAAGCTACGAGCAGTACTTC.

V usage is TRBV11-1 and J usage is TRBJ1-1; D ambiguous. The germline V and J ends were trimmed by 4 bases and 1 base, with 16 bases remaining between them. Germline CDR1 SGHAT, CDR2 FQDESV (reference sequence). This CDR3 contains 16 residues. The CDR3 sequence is CASSSRSNSPNTEAFF. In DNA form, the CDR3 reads TGTGCCAGCAGCTCTCGCTCGAATTCCCCGAACACTGAAGCTTTCTTT.

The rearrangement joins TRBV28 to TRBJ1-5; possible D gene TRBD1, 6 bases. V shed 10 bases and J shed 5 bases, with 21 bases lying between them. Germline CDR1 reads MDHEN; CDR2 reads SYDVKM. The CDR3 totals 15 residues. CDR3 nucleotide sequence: TGTGCCACCGTGCCCGGGACACAGACCTATCAGCCCCAGCATTTT. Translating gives CATVPGTQTYQPQHF.

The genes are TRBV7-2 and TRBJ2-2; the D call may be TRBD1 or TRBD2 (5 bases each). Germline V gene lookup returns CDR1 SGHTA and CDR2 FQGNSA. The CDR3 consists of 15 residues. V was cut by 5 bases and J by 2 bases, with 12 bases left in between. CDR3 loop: CASSQTGTNTGELFF. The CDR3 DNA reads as TGTGCCAGCAGCCAAACCGGGACCAACACCGGGGAGCTGTTTTTT.

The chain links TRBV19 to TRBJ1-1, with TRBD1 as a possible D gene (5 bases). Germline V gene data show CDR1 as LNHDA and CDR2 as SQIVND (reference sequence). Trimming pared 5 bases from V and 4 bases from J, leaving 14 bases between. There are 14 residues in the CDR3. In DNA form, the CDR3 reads TGTGCCAGTAGTTCGTCAGGGCTGATCACTGAAGCTTTCTTT. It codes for CASSSSGLITEAFF.

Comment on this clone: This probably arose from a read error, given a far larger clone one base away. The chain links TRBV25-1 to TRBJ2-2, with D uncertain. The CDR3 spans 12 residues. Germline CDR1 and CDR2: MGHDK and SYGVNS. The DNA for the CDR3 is TGTGCCCGCAGTGAATCTACCGGGGAGCTGTTTTTT. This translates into CARSESTGELFF. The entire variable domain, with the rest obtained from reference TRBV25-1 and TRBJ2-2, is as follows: EADIYQTPRYLVIGTGKKITLECSQTMGHDKMYWYQQDPGMELHLIHYSYGVNSTEKGDLSSESTVSRIRTEHFPLTLESARPSHTSQYLCARSESTGELFFGEGSRLTVL.

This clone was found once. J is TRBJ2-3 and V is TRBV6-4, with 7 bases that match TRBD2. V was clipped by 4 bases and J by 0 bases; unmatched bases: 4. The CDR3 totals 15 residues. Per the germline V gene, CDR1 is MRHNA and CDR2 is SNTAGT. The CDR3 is CASSVASGSTDTQYF. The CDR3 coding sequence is TGTGCCAGCAGTGTGGCTAGCGGAAGCACAGATACGCAGTATTTT.

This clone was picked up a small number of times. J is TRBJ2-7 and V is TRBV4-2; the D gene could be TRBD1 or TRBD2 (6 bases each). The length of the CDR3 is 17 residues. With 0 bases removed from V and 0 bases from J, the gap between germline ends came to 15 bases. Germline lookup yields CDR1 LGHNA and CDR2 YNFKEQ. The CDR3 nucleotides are TGTGCCAGCAGCCAAGAGGGGGGCGGGGCCCCCTCCTACGAGCAGTACTTC. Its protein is CASSQEGGGAPSYEQYF.